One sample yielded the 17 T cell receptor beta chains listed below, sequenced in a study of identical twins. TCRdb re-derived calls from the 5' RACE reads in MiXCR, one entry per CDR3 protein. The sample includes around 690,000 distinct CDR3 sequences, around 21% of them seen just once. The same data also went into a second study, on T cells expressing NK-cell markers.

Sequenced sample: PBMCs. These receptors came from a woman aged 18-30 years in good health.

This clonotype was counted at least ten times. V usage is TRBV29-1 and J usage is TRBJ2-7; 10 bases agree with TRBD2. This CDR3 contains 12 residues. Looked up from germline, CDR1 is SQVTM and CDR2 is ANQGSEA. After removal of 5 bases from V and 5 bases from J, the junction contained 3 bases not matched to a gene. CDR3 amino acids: CSVHLAGDEQYF. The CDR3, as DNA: TGCAGCGTTCACCTAGCGGGAGACGAGCAGTACTTC.

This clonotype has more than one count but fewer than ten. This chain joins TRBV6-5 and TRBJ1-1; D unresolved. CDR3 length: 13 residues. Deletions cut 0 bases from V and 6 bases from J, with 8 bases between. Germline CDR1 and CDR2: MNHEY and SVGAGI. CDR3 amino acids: CASSYSGIAEAFF. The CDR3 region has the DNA TGTGCCAGCAGTTACTCTGGGATAGCTGAAGCTTTCTTT.

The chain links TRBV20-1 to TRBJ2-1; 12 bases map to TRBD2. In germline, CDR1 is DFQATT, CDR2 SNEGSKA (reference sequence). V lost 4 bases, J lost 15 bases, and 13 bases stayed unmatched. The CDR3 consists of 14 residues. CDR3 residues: CSATPASGGAFPFF. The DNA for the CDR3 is TGCAGTGCTACCCCGGCTAGCGGGGGGGCCTTTCCGTTCTTC.

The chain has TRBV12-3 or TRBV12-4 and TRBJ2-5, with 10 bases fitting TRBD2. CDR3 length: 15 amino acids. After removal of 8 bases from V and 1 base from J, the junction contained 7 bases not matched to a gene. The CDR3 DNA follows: TGTGCCAGCCTTAGGACTAGCGGTTCCCAAGAGACCCAGTACTTC. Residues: CASLRTSGSQETQYF.

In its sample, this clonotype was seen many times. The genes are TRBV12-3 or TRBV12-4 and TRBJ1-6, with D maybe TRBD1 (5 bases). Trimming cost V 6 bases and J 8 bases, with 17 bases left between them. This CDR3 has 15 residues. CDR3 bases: TGTGCCAGCAGACCCACCGGGACCCCACATTCACCCCTCCACTTT. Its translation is CASRPTGTPHSPLHF.

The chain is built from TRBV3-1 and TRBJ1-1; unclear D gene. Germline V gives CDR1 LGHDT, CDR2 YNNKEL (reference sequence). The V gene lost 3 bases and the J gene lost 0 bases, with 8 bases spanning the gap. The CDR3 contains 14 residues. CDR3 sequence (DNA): TGTGCCAGCAGCCATAATTTGATGAACACTGAAGCTTTCTTT. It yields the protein CASSHNLMNTEAFF.

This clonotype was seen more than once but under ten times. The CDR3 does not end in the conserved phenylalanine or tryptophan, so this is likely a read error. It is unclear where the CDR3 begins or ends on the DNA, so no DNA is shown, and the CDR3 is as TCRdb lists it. The CDR3 region is CASSQPGPL. The rearrangement links TRBV21-1 to TRBJ2-7; no DNA check was done on the table's D call, TRBD1. TRBV21-1 is reported as a pseudogene. The CDR3 is made up of 9 amino acids, end residues included.

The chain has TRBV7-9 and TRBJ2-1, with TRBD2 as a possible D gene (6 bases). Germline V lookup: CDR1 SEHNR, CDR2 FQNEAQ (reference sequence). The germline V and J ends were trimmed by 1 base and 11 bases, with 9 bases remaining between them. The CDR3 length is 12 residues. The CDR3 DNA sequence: TGTGCCAGCAGCTTAGGTCGGGAGAAGCAGTTCTTC. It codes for CASSLGREKQFF.

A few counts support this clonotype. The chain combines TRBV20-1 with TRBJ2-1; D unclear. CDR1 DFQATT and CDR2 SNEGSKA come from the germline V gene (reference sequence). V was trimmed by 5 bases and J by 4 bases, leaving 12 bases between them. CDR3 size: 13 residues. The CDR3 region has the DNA TGCAGTGCTGACTGGGCCCGGTACAATGAGCAGTTCTTC. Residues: CSADWARYNEQFF.

In DNA, the CDR3 is TGTGCCAGCAGTTACTCTGGGGGGCAGGACAATACGCAGTATTTT. Residues: CASSYSGGQDNTQYF. V is TRBV6-5 and J is TRBJ2-3; D may be TRBD1 or TRBD2 (6 bases each). This CDR3 spans 15 amino acids. V was cut by 0 bases and J by 7 bases, with 14 bases left in between. Germline V gene lookup returns CDR1 MNHEY and CDR2 SVGAGI.

In nucleotides, the CDR3 is TGTGCCAGCAGCTCACGCGGGGACCAAGAGACCCAGTACTTC. The encoded protein is CASSSRGDQETQYF. V is TRBV7-9 and J is TRBJ2-5; tentative D call: TRBD2 (6 bases). Germline assignment: CDR1 SEHNR and CDR2 FQNEAQ (reference sequence). Trimming shortened V by 4 bases and J by 0 bases, and 9 bases separated the two germline ends. The CDR3 consists of 14 residues. The variable domain in full, with the rest retrieved from reference TRBV7-9 and TRBJ2-5, is DTGVSQNPRHKITKRGQNVTFRCDPISEHNRLYWYRQTLGQGPEFLTYFQNEAQLEKSRLLSDRFSAERPKGSFSTLEIQRTEQGDSAMYLCASSSRGDQETQYFGPGTRLLVL.

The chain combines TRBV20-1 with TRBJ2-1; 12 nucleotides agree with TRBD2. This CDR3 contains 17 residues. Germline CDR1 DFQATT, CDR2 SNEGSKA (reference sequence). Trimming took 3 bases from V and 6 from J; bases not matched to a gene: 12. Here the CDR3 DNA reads TGCAGTGCTAGCCCAATCATACTAGCGGGAGGAGGCAATGAGCAGTTCTTC. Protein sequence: CSASPIILAGGGNEQFF.

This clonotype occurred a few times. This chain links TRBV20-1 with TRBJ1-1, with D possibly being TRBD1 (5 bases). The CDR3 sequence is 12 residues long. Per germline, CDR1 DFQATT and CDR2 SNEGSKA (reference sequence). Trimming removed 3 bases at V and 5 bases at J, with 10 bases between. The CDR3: CSARGGRTEAFF. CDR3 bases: TGCAGTGCTAGGGGGGGGAGGACTGAAGCTTTCTTT.

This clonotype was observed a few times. The CDR3 spells CSARGVGSGGRSSYNEQFF. The CDR3 nucleotides are TGCAGTGCTAGAGGGGTCGGTAGCGGGGGCCGCAGCTCCTACAATGAGCAGTTCTTC. This chain joins TRBV20-1 and TRBJ2-1; TRBD2 matches 9 bases. The trim removed 1 base at V and 0 bases at J, leaving 13 bases unmatched. The CDR3 contains 19 residues. Per germline, CDR1 DFQATT and CDR2 SNEGSKA (reference sequence).

The CDR3 sequence: CASSLVQGETYEQYF. CDR3 bases: TGTGCCAGCAGTTTAGTGCAGGGGGAAACCTACGAGCAGTACTTC. This chain joins TRBV12-3 or TRBV12-4 and TRBJ2-7; 7 bases map to TRBD1. CDR3 length: 15 amino acids. V was pared by 1 base and J by 2 bases, with 5 bases of the junction left unmatched.

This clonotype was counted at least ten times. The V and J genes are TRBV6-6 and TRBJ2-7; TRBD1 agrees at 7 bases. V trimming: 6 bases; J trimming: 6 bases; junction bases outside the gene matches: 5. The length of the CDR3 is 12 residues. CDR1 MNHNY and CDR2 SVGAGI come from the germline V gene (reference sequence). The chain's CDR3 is CASRATGVEQYF. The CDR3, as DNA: TGTGCCAGCAGGGCTACAGGGGTCGAGCAGTACTTC.

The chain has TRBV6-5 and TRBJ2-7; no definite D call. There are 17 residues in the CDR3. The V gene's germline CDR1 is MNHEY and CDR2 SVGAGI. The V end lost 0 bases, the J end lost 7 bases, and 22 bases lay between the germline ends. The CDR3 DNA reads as TGTGCCAGCAGTTACTCCTCCGAGGCCAAGGGTGCTGTAGAGCAGTACTTC. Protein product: CASSYSSEAKGAVEQYF.